A selection of T cell receptor beta chains follows, all from one sample in a study of beta chain features in type 1 diabetes. The method was immunoSEQ multiplex PCR; TCRdb's version includes in-frame clones alone and lacks a portion of them. The sample lists roughly 370,000 clones; approximately 14% were seen once. The sample was naive CD4+ T cells from blood. Receptors originate from a man aged 25 to 45 in good health. Each CDR3 is given with its conserved first and last residue. Each record gives: J gene, clone size, V gene, D gene, CDR3 protein, CDR3 DNA. The D gene is left open where the match is weak. Clone size is stated in some rows and not others, as once, few, many or a class when expanded.

TRBJ1-6	few	TRBV14	-	CASAGRTNSPLHF	TGTGCCAGCGCCGGACGGACAAATTCACCCCTCCACTTT
TRBJ2-5	few	TRBV4-3	-	CASSRGTLYQETQYF	TGCGCCAGCAGCCGCGGGACGCTTTACCAAGAGACCCAGTACTTC
TRBJ2-1	-	TRBV5-1	TRBD1	CASSWDRVNEQFF	TGCGCCAGCAGCTGGGACAGGGTAAATGAGCAGTTCTTC
TRBJ2-3	few	TRBV7-6	-	CASSLVRGISGDTQYF	TGTGCCAGCAGCTTAGTGCGCGGGATAAGTGGAGATACGCAGTATTTT
TRBJ1-2	-	TRBV2	-	CASKLGEGGYTF	TGTGCCAGCAAGCTCGGGGAGGGTGGCTACACCTTC
TRBJ1-1	few	TRBV30	TRBD1	CAWRRMGQTNTEAFF	TGTGCCTGGAGGAGAATGGGACAGACGAACACTGAAGCTTTCTTT
TRBJ1-2	-	TRBV9	-	CASSVGTVATGGYTF	TGTGCCAGCAGCGTAGGGACGGTTGCTACGGGCGGCTACACCTTC
TRBJ2-1	-	TRBV9	-	CASSVLVVGNEQFF	TGTGCCAGCAGCGTACTTGTAGTTGGCAATGAGCAGTTCTTC
TRBJ1-4	-	TRBV7-9	-	CASSPKTNLGEKLFF	TGTGCCAGCAGCCCGAAGACGAACTTGGGGGAAAAACTGTTTTTT
TRBJ1-1	-	TRBV29-1	-	CSVDAGAVYTEAFF	TGCAGCGTTGATGCAGGGGCGGTGTACACTGAAGCTTTCTTT
TRBJ2-7	-	TRBV11-2	-	CASSLYGGPSYEQYF	TGTGCCAGCAGCCTCTACGGGGGACCCTCCTACGAGCAGTACTTC
TRBJ2-5	-	TRBV7-2	TRBD2	CASSLDPAGTETQYF	TGTGCCAGCAGCCTAGACCCAGCGGGGACTGAGACCCAGTACTTC
TRBJ2-5	-	TRBV5-6	-	CASSLVVSQETQYF	TGTGCCAGCAGCTTGGTGGTCAGCCAAGAGACCCAGTACTTC
TRBJ1-1	-	TRBV27	TRBD1	CASHGQVGAFF	TGTGCCAGCCATGGACAGGTAGGCGCTTTCTTT
TRBJ1-1	-	TRBV7-3	TRBD1	CASSPTGVLGEAFF	TGTGCCAGCAGCCCCACAGGGGTTTTGGGTGAAGCTTTCTTT
TRBJ2-7	many	TRBV23-1	-	CASSQFTLGTREWVYEQYF	TGCGCCAGCAGTCAATTCACACTTGGGACACGAGAATGGGTTTACGAGCAGTACTTC
TRBJ1-4	few	TRBV10-3	-	CAISEGPTEANEKLFF	TGTGCCATCAGTGAAGGGCCCACTGAGGCTAATGAAAAACTGTTTTTT